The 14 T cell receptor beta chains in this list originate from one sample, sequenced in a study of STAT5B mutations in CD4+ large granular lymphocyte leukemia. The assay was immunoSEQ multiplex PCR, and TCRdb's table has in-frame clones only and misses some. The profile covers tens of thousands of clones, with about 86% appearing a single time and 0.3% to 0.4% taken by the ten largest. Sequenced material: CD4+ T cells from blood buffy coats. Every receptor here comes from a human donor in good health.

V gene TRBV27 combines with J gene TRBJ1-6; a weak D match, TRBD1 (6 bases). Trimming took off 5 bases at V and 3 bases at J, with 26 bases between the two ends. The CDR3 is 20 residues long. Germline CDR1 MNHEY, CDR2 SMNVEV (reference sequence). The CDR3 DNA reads TGTGCCAGCAGTCCCCAGAGTGACAGGAGGTCGAGGGACTATAATTCACCCCTCCACTTT. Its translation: CASSPQSDRRSRDYNSPLHF.

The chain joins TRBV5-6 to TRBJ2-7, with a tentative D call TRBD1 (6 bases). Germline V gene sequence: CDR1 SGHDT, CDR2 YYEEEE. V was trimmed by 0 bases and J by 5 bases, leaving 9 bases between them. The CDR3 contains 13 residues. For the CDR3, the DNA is TGTGCCAGCAGCTTGGTGACAGGTCACGAGCAGTACGTC. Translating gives CASSLVTGHEQYV.

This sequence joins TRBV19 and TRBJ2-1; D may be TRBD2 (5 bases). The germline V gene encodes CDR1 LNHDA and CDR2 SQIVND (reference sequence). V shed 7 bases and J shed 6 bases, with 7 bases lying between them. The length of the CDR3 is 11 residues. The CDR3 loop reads CASTRGNEQFF. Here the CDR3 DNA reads TGTGCCAGTACACGGGGCAATGAGCAGTTCTTC.

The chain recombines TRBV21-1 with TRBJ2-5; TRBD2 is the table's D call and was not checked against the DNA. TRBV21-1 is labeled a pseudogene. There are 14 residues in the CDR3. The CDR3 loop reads CASSKAVRGETQYF. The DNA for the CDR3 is TGTGCCAGCAGCAAAGCGGTGCGGGGTGAGACCCAGTACTTC.

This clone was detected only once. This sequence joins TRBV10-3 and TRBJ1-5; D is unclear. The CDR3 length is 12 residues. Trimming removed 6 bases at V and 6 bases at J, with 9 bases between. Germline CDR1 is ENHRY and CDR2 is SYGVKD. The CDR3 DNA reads TGTGCCATCAGAGGAGAGCGTCAGCCCCAGCATTTT. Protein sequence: CAIRGERQPQHF.

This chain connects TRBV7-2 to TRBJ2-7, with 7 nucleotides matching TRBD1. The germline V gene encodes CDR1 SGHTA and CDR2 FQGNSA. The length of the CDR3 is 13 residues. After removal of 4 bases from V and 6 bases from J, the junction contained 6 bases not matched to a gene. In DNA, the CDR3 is TGTGCCAGCAGCTCTGGTCCAGGGGGCGAGCAGTACGTC. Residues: CASSSGPGGEQYV.

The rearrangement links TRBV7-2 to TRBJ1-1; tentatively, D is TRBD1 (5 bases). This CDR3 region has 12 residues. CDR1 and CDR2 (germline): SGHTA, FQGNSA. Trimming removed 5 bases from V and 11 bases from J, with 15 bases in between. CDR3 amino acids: CASSLADTRAFF. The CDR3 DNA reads TGTGCCAGCAGCCTCGCGGACACGAGGGCTTTCTTT.

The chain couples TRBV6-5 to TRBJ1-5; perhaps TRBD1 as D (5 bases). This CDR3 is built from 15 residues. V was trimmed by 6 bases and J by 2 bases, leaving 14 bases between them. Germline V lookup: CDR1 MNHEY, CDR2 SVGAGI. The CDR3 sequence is CASSPGVQGNQPQHF. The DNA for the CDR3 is TGTGCCAGCAGCCCGGGGGTACAAGGCAATCAGCCCCAGCATTTT.

This chain's CDR3 is CASSFQMPDLPQHF. CDR3 DNA: TGTGCCAGCAGTTTCCAGATGCCCGACCTGCCCCAGCATTTT. The chain links TRBV28 to TRBJ1-5; D is ambiguous. The CDR3 consists of 14 residues. CDR1 and CDR2 from the germline V gene are MDHEN and SYDVKM. The V end was cut by 3 bases, the J end by 9 bases, with 15 bases between.

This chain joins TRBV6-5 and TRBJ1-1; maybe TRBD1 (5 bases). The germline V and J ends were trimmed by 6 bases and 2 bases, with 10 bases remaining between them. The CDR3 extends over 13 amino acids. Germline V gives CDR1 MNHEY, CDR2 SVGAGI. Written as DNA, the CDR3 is TGTGCCAGCAGGAGACAGACAAACACTGAAGCTTTCTTT. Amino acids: CASRRQTNTEAFF.

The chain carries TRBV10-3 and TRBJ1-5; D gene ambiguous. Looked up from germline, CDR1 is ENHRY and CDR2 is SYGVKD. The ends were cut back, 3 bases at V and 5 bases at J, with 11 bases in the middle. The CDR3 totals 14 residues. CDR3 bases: TGTGCCATCAGTGAATTAATTGGGGATCAGCCCCAGCATTTT. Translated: CAISELIGDQPQHF.

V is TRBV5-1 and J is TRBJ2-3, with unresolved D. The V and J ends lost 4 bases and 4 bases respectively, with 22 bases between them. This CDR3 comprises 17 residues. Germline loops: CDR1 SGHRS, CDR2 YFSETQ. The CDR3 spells CASSHSTGPWSPDTQYF. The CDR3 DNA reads TGCGCCAGCAGCCACTCAACCGGGCCCTGGAGCCCAGATACGCAGTATTTT.

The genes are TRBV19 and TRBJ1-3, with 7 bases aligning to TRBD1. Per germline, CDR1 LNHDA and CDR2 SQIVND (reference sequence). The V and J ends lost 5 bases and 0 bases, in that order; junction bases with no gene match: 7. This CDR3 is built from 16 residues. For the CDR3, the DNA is TGTGCCAGTAGTGTACAGGGGACATTCTCTGGAAACACCATATATTTT. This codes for CASSVQGTFSGNTIYF. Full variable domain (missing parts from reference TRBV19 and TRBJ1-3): DGGITQSPKYLFRKEGQNVTLSCEQNLNHDAMYWYRQDPGQGLRLIYYSQIVNDFQKGDIAEGYSVSREKKESFPLTVTSAQKNPTAFYLCASSVQGTFSGNTIYFGEGSWLTVV.

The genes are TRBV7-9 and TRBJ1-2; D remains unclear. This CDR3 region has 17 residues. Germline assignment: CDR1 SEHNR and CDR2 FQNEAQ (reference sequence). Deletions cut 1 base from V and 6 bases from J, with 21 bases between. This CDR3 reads CASSLDEARARGNGYTF. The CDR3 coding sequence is TGTGCCAGCAGCTTAGACGAGGCGAGGGCCCGAGGCAATGGCTACACCTTC.